Sequencing of this TCR beta chain was carried out in a study of blood T cell repertoires in COVID-19. Turning to the study itself: Acute-phase and convalescent COVID-19 samples originated in the United States, Italy and Spain.

Authors' analysis steps: Quantification of nucleated cells was approximated via reference gene primer amplification. Only in-frame clones appear in the TCRdb table, and some are missing; sequencing was by immunoSEQ multiplex PCR. For V, J and clone size, that table is used; D and trimming come from the DNA. The profile shows tens of thousands of clones, roughly 86% of them singletons. This clone occurred once. The ends were cut back, 5 bases at V and 0 bases at J, with 6 bases in the middle. Germline CDR1 is MDHEN and CDR2 is SYDVKM. This CDR3 comprises 13 residues. The sequencing sample was made of peripheral blood. The chain recombines TRBV28 with TRBJ2-3; D ambiguous. The clonotype was recovered from a human donor in a cohort sampled during active COVID-19. In DNA form, the CDR3 reads TGTGCCAGCAGTCCGTCTAGCACAGATACGCAGTATTTT. This gives the protein CASSPSSTDTQYF.